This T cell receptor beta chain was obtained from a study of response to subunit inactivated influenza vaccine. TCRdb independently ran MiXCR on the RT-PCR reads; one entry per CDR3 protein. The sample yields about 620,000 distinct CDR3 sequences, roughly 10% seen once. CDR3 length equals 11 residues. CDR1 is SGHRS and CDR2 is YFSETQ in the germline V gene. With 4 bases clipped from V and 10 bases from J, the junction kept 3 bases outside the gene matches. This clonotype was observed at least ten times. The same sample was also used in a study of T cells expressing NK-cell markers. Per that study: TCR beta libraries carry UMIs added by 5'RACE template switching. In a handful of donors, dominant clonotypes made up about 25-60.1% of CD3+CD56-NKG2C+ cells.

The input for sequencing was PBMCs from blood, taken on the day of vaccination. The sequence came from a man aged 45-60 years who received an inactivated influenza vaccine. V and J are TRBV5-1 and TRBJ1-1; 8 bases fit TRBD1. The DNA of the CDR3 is TGCGCCAGCAGCACCGGGACAGGAGCTTTCTTT. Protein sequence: CASSTGTGAFF.